This TCR beta chain was sequenced during a study of TIL therapy for anti-PD-1-resistant metastatic lung cancer. Per the germline V gene, CDR1 is DFQATT and CDR2 is SNEGSKA (reference sequence). Trimming took off 4 bases at V and 8 bases at J, with 8 bases between the two ends. The CDR3 covers 10 residues. This was the immunoSEQ v3 assay. Method: immunoSEQ multiplex PCR; TCRdb's copy keeps in-frame clones and lacks some. The table lists 6,500 to 9,000 clones, 74% of them singletons. Time point specified: pre-treatment sample, taken before nivolumab and TIL therapy. The tumor samples were excised metastases, mostly pleural nodules or supraclavicular lymph nodes. Tumors were harvested before any PD-1/PD-L1 blockade. This clone showed up just once. Its antigen is as yet unknown. Study-wide findings and caveats: Many TIL product clones were absent from baseline tumor, suggesting clonal contraction.

Sequenced material: tumor tissue, taken at baseline. The clonotype was recovered from a person aged 25 to 80 with non-small cell lung cancer. The rearrangement uses TRBV20-1 and TRBJ1-2, with unresolved D. The chain's CDR3 is CSANYWGYTF. CDR3 DNA sequence: TGCAGTGCTAATTACTGGGGCTACACCTTC.